This TCR beta chain stems from a study of CD8+ T cells in alopecia areata. Findings of the study overall: During tofacitinib treatment, many expanded lesional clones remained in scalp and blood. Alopecia totalis/universalis scalp especially showed more expanded CD8+ clones than normal scalp.

Comments on this clone: The target antigen is unknown.

Extracted RNA was reverse transcribed, and the resulting cDNA served as sequencing template. TCRdb keeps only in-frame clones here, not all; method: immunoSEQ multiplex PCR. The sample has some 120,000 clones, over 60% seen once. Treatment indicated: oral pan-JAK inhibitor, 5-10 mg twice daily. Collected material from alopecia areata patients comprised lesional scalp punch biopsies and peripheral blood. CD4+ and CD8+ T cells were sorted from PBMCs stained for CD3, CD4 and CD8. CDR1 is LGHNA and CDR2 is YSLEER in the germline V gene. The CDR3 spans 15 residues. V lost 5 bases and J lost 2; bases outside the gene matches: 4.

J is TRBJ2-5 and V is TRBV4-3; TRBD2 aligns across 11 bases. This TCR was recovered from a human donor with alopecia areata. The starting material was CD4+ T cells sorted from blood, obtained at week 4, from a patient treated with tofacitinib. This chain's CDR3 is CASSGRLAGQETQYF. The CDR3 DNA follows: TGCGCCAGCAGCGGGAGACTAGCGGGGCAAGAGACCCAGTACTTC.